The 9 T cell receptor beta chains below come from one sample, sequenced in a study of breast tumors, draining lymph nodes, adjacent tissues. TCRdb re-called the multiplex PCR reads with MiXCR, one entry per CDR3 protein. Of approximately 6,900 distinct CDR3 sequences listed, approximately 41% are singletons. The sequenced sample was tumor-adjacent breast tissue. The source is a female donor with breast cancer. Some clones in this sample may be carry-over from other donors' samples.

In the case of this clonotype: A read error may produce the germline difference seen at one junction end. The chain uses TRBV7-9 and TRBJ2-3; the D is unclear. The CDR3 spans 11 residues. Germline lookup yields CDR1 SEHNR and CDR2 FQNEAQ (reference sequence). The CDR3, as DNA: TGTGCCAGCAGTGCCGGTAATACGCAATATTTT. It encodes CASSAGNTQYF.

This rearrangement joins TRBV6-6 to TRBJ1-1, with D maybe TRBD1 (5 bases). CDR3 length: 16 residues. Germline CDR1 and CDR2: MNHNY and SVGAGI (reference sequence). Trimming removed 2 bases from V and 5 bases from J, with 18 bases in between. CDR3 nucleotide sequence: TGTGCCAGCAGTTACACCAATCTGGGGGATGAAACTGAAGCTTTCTTT. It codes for CASSYTNLGDETEAFF.

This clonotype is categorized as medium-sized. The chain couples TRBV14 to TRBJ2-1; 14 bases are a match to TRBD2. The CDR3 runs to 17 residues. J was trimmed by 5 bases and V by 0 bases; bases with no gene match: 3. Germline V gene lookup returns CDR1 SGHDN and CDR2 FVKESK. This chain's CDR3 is CASSQEWGLAGDNEQFF. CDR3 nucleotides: TGTGCCAGCAGCCAAGAATGGGGACTAGCGGGAGACAATGAGCAGTTCTTC.

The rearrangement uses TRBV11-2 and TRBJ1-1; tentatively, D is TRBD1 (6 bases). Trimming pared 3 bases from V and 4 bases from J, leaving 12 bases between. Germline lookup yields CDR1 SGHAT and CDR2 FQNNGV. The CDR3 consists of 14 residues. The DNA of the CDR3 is TGTGCCAGCAGCTTCCAGGGGTTAGCCACTGAAGCTTTCTTT. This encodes CASSFQGLATEAFF.

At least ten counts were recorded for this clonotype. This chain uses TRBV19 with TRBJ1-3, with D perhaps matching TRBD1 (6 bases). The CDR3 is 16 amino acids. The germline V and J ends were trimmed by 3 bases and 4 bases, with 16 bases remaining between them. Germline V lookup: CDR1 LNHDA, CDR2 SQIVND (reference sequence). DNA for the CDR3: TGTGCCAGTAGTATCCTACTCAGGGGATCCGGAAACACCATATATTTT. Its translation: CASSILLRGSGNTIYF.

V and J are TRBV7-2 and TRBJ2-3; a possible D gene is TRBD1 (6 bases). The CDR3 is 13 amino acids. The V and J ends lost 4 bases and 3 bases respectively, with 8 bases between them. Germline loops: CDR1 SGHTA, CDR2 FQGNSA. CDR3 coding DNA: TGTGCCAGCAGCTCACAGGGAACAGATACGCAGTATTTT. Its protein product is CASSSQGTDTQYF.

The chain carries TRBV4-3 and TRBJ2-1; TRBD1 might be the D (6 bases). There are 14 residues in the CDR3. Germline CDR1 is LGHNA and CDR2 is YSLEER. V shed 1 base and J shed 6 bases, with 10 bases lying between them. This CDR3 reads CASSQVWGPNEQFF. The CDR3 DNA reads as TGCGCCAGCAGCCAAGTCTGGGGGCCCAATGAGCAGTTCTTC.

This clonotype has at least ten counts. The DNA for the CDR3 is TGTGCCAGCAGTTTCGCCGAGACCCTCGGGGAGACCCAGTACTTC. Protein sequence: CASSFAETLGETQYF. The rearrangement links TRBV6-2 or TRBV6-3 to TRBJ2-5; no clear D. The CDR3 covers 15 residues. V lost 4 bases and J lost 5, with 17 bases in between. Looked up from germline, CDR1 is MNHEY and CDR2 is SVGEGT.

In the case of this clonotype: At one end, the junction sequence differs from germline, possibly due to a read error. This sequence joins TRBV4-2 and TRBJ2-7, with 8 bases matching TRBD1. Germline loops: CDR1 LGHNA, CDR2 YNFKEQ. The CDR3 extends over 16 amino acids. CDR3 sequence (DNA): TGTGCCAGCAGCCAAGGGACAGGGACCGGCTCCTACGAGCAGTATTTC. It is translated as CASSQGTGTGSYEQYF.